One sample yielded the 24 T cell receptor beta chains listed below, sequenced in a study of blood T cell repertoires in COVID-19. The repertoire was sequenced with immunoSEQ multiplex PCR; TCRdb's copy has only in-frame clones and lacks some. The sample contains 90,000 to 120,000 clones, less than 90% of which appear only once. The specimen was peripheral blood. These receptors all stem from a human donor in a cohort sampled during active COVID-19.

The J gene is TRBJ1-6, the V gene TRBV4-3; TRBD1 matches 7 bases. With 1 base clipped from V and 5 bases from J, the junction kept 2 bases outside the gene matches. The CDR3 covers 15 residues. Germline V gene data show CDR1 as LGHNA and CDR2 as YSLEER. The CDR3 loop reads CASSQGTGNNSPLHF. The CDR3 DNA reads as TGCGCCAGCAGCCAAGGGACAGGCAATAATTCACCCCTCCACTTT.

This clone occurred a few times. This chain joins TRBV6-5 and TRBJ1-2; tentative D call: TRBD1 (6 bases). CDR1 and CDR2 (germline): MNHEY, SVGAGI. Trimming took off 7 bases at V and 7 bases at J, with 22 bases between the two ends. This CDR3 is 15 amino acids long. In DNA, the CDR3 is TGTGCCAGCACTCTAGGGGGGGTCATCGGTGGTGGCTACACCTTC. It translates to CASTLGGVIGGGYTF.

The rearrangement links TRBV30 to TRBJ1-3; 7 bases line up with TRBD1. V trimming: 7 bases; J trimming: 0 bases; junction bases outside the gene matches: 12. Germline V gene lookup returns CDR1 GTSNPN and CDR2 SVGIG (reference sequence). This CDR3 is built from 16 residues. The CDR3 DNA follows: TGTGCCTTACGGGACAGACTATACCTCTCTGGAAACACCATATATTTT. It specifies CALRDRLYLSGNTIYF.

The J gene is TRBJ2-3, the V gene TRBV7-3; D call uncertain. Between the trimmed V and J ends, which lost 4 bases and 2 bases, there was a span of 7 bases. The CDR3 is made up of 13 amino acids. CDR1 is SGHTA, CDR2 FQGTGA, per germline. The CDR3 reads CASSSGYTDTQYF. CDR3 coding DNA: TGTGCCAGCAGCTCGGGTTACACAGATACGCAGTATTTT.

V gene TRBV3-1 (or the pseudogene TRBV3-2) combines with J gene TRBJ2-1, with 8 bases that match TRBD2. V lost 5 bases and J lost 1; bases outside the gene matches: 4. CDR1 LGHDT and CDR2 YNNKEL come from the germline V gene (reference sequence). The CDR3 is 15 amino acids. CDR3 nucleotides: TGTGCCAGCAGCACAGCGGGAGATTCCTACAATGAGCAGTTCTTC. This encodes CASSTAGDSYNEQFF.

The gene calls are TRBV5-1 and TRBJ2-1; 11 positions agree with TRBD2. Losses at the gene ends were 0 bases for V and 6 bases for J; bases not matched to a gene: 8. This CDR3 spans 17 amino acids. Germline CDR1 reads SGHRS; CDR2 reads YFSETQ. In nucleotides, the CDR3 is TGCGCCAGCAGCTTGGTTTCTAGCGGGGGGAGGTTCAATGAGCAGTTCTTC. Translated, it gives CASSLVSSGGRFNEQFF. Using reference TRBV5-1 and TRBJ2-1 for the parts outside the CDR3, the full variable domain is KAGVTQTPRYLIKTRGQQVTLSCSPISGHRSVSWYQQTPGQGLQFLFEYFSETQRNKGNFPGRFSGRQFSNSRSEMNVSTLELGDSALYLCASSLVSSGGRFNEQFFGPGTRLTVL.

The chain joins TRBV5-4 to TRBJ1-1; 7 nucleotides match TRBD1. The CDR3 is made up of 14 amino acids. CDR1 and CDR2 (germline): SGHNT, YYREEE (reference sequence). V trimming: 2 bases; J trimming: 1 base; junction bases outside the gene matches: 2. CDR3 sequence: CASSLQGSNTEAFF. Here the CDR3 DNA reads TGTGCCAGCAGCTTACAGGGGTCGAACACTGAAGCTTTCTTT.

The rearrangement joins TRBV11-3 to TRBJ2-7, with TRBD2 identical over 7 bases. The CDR3 is 13 amino acids. In germline, CDR1 is SGHNT, CDR2 YENEEA. V shed 0 bases, J shed 6 bases, and the junction held 2 bases outside the gene matches. The CDR3 bases are TGTGCCAGCAGCTTAGATGGGAGGGGCGAGCAGTACTTC. Its protein product is CASSLDGRGEQYF.

The chain couples TRBV6-5 to TRBJ1-1; maybe TRBD1 (5 bases). Germline assignment: CDR1 MNHEY and CDR2 SVGAGI. V was clipped by 6 bases and J by 1 base, with 12 bases between them. There are 14 residues in the CDR3. The CDR3 DNA is TGTGCCAGCAGGGGGGGGACGGAGAACACTGAAGCTTTCTTT. Translation: CASRGGTENTEAFF.

The DNA for the CDR3 is TGTGCCATCAGCCCACCGACAGGGGCTGGAAACACCATATATTTT. This gives the protein CAISPPTGAGNTIYF. The chain combines TRBV10-3 with TRBJ1-3; 8 bases agree with TRBD1. J gave up 2 bases and V 6 bases, and 6 bases lay outside the gene matches. The CDR3 consists of 15 residues. CDR1 ENHRY and CDR2 SYGVKD come from the germline V gene.

This chain links TRBV5-1 with TRBJ2-5; 14 nucleotides line up with TRBD2. CDR3 size: 16 residues. The ends lost 4 bases at V and 4 bases at J; junction bases unmatched: 6. The V gene's germline CDR1 is SGHRS and CDR2 YFSETQ. The CDR3 DNA is TGCGCCAGCAGCCCGGAGACTAGCGGGAGGGGAGAGACCCAGTACTTC. This translates into CASSPETSGRGETQYF. Full variable domain (remainder filled in from reference TRBV5-1 and TRBJ2-5): KAGVTQTPRYLIKTRGQQVTLSCSPISGHRSVSWYQQTPGQGLQFLFEYFSETQRNKGNFPGRFSGRQFSNSRSEMNVSTLELGDSALYLCASSPETSGRGETQYFGPGTRLLVL.

This chain links TRBV5-6 with TRBJ2-5; TRBD1 agrees at 7 bases. The CDR3 length is 11 residues. Germline assignment: CDR1 SGHDT and CDR2 YYEEEE. V shed 5 bases and J 11 bases; nucleotides not matched to a gene: 6. CDR3 loop: CASSLGQAQYF. The CDR3 bases are TGTGCCAGCAGTCTCGGACAGGCTCAGTACTTC.

This clone was counted once. The rearrangement uses TRBV15 and TRBJ2-5; 13 bases map to TRBD2. V dropped 2 bases and J dropped 5; count of bases not matched to a gene: 5. The CDR3 sequence is 16 residues long. Per germline, CDR1 LNHNV and CDR2 YYDKDF (reference sequence). This CDR3 is CATSRRLAGGGETQYF. In DNA form, the CDR3 reads TGTGCCACCAGCAGACGACTAGCGGGAGGCGGGGAGACCCAGTACTTC.

The V call is TRBV7-3, the J call TRBJ1-3; 9 nucleotides match TRBD1. Germline V gene lookup returns CDR1 SGHTA and CDR2 FQGTGA. This CDR3 is 16 amino acids long. V lost 4 bases to trimming and J lost 0 bases; unmatched junction nucleotides: 4. CDR3 sequence (DNA): TGTGCCAGCAGCTCCACAGGGGGCCCCTCTGGAAACACCATATATTTT. Its translation: CASSSTGGPSGNTIYF.

The J gene is TRBJ1-5, the V gene TRBV30; D unresolved. The CDR3 runs to 13 residues. The germline CDR1 and CDR2 sequences are GTSNPN and SVGIG (reference sequence). Between the trimmed V and J ends, which lost 1 base and 6 bases, there was a span of 10 bases. The CDR3 reads CAWSAHVGQPQHF. The CDR3 DNA reads as TGTGCCTGGAGTGCCCACGTCGGTCAGCCCCAGCATTTT.

The V and J genes are TRBV11-2 and TRBJ2-6, with 12 nucleotides matching TRBD1. CDR1 SGHAT and CDR2 FQNNGV come from the germline V gene. The trim removed 4 bases at V and 1 base at J, leaving 5 bases unmatched. This CDR3 has 18 residues. The CDR3 here is CASSSRDRGRSGANVLTF. DNA of the CDR3: TGTGCCAGCAGCTCCCGGGACAGGGGGCGTTCTGGGGCCAACGTCCTGACTTTC. Full variable domain (outside the CDR3, taken from reference TRBV11-2 and TRBJ2-6): EAGVAQSPRYKIIEKRQSVAFWCNPISGHATLYWYQQILGQGPKLLIQFQNNGVVDDSQLPKDRFSAERLKGVDSTLKIQPAKLEDSAVYLCASSSRDRGRSGANVLTFGAGSRLTVL.

J is TRBJ2-7 and V is TRBV28; TRBD1 matches at 7 bases. The CDR3 spans 18 residues. CDR1 is MDHEN and CDR2 is SYDVKM in the germline V gene. Trimming removed 3 bases from V and 0 bases from J; junction bases left unmatched: 14. In DNA form, the CDR3 reads TGTGCCAGCAGTTTTTCTCGGCGGACAGGCCGTTTCTCCTACGAGCAGTACTTC. Translation: CASSFSRRTGRFSYEQYF.

J is TRBJ1-5 and V is TRBV19; TRBD1 aligns across 7 bases. The ends lost 4 bases at V and 4 bases at J; junction bases unmatched: 10. The germline V gene encodes CDR1 LNHDA and CDR2 SQIVND (reference sequence). The CDR3 spans 16 residues. In DNA form, the CDR3 reads TGTGCCAGTAGTAGAAAAACCGGGACAGTTAATCAGCCCCAGCATTTT. Its translation: CASSRKTGTVNQPQHF.

The chain recombines TRBV28 with TRBJ1-1; no clear D. CDR1 is MDHEN and CDR2 is SYDVKM in the germline V gene. CDR3 length equals 16 residues. V shed 3 bases and J shed 2 bases, with 16 bases lying between them. For the CDR3, the DNA is TGTGCCAGCAGTTTCGAAAGCCGTGGGCTAAACACTGAAGCTTTCTTT. This translates into CASSFESRGLNTEAFF.

The chain is built from TRBV27 and TRBJ2-2; D remains ambiguous. Germline CDR1 and CDR2: MNHEY and SMNVEV (reference sequence). Trimming removed 3 bases from V and 6 bases from J, with 8 bases in between. CDR3 length equals 13 residues. This chain's CDR3 is CASSLVVAGELFF. CDR3 DNA: TGTGCCAGCAGTTTGGTAGTGGCCGGGGAGCTGTTTTTT.

In its sample, this clone was seen a few times. The J gene is TRBJ2-3, the V gene TRBV30; weak D call: TRBD2 (7 bases). The CDR3 covers 14 residues. V was trimmed by 5 bases and J by 4 bases, leaving 16 bases between them. Germline V gene lookup returns CDR1 GTSNPN and CDR2 SVGIG (reference sequence). As DNA, the CDR3 is TGTGCCTGGGCCGACGGGGGGCCTGCAGATACGCAGTATTTT. Protein: CAWADGGPADTQYF.

The gene calls are TRBV5-1 and TRBJ2-2; no definite D call. Germline V gene data show CDR1 as SGHRS and CDR2 as YFSETQ. This CDR3 is built from 13 residues. Deletions cut 6 bases from V and 7 bases from J, with 13 bases between. The CDR3 here is CASTPIVGGELFF. Here the CDR3 DNA reads TGCGCCAGCACCCCAATCGTCGGCGGGGAGCTGTTTTTT.

The chain uses TRBV18 and TRBJ1-1; D remains ambiguous. This CDR3 has 17 amino acids. V lost 0 bases, J lost 6 bases, and 20 bases lay in between. Germline assignment: CDR1 KGHSH and CDR2 LQKENI. CDR3 bases: TGTGCCAGCTCACCACCAAATCGTGGGCAGAGATTCGCTGAAGCTTTCTTT. Protein product: CASSPPNRGQRFAEAFF. The full variable domain, completed using reference TRBV18 and TRBJ1-1, is NAGVMQNPRHLVRRRGQEARLRCSPMKGHSHVYWYRQLPEEGLKFMVYLQKENIIDESGMPKERFSAEFPKEGPSILRIQQVVRGDSAAYFCASSPPNRGQRFAEAFFGQGTRLTVV.

The sample holds a few counts of this clone. The chain uses TRBV27 and TRBJ2-1; 9 bases align to TRBD2. The CDR3 covers 15 residues. V dropped 0 bases and J dropped 6; count of bases not matched to a gene: 3. Germline-derived CDR1 and CDR2 are MNHEY and SMNVEV (reference sequence). The DNA of the CDR3 is TGTGCCAGCAGTTTATCGGCGGGAGGGCCCAATGAGCAGTTCTTC. Residues: CASSLSAGGPNEQFF.